One sample yielded the 18 T cell receptor beta chains listed below, sequenced in a study of cytomegalovirus exposure and HLA in healthy donors. Amplification used 60 Vbeta primers and 13 Jbeta primers. Profiling relied on immunoSEQ multiplex PCR, and the TCRdb table lists in-frame clones only, not all of them. The table includes roughly 200,000 clones, approximately 85% detected once. The sample taken for sequencing was PBMCs. The receptors shown here come from a girl under 18 in good health and CMV-seropositive.

The V gene is TRBV12-5, the J gene TRBJ2-1, with 11 bases fitting TRBD2. V dropped 5 bases and J dropped 4; count of bases not matched to a gene: 10. This CDR3 contains 17 residues. Looked up from germline, CDR1 is LGHNT and CDR2 is FRNRAP. CDR3 nucleotide sequence: TGTGCTAGTGGTCCACTTAGCGGGGGGGCGTCTTACAATGAGCAGTTCTTC. It codes for CASGPLSGGASYNEQFF.

The chain combines TRBV14 with TRBJ1-2; no firm D call. The CDR3 sequence is 13 residues long. Germline assignment: CDR1 SGHDN and CDR2 FVKESK. The V end lost 3 bases, the J end lost 8 bases, and 13 bases lay between the germline ends. DNA of the CDR3: TGTGCCAGCAGCCATGCCAGGACTAGGGGCTACACCTTC. Encoded protein: CASSHARTRGYTF.

The chain links TRBV4-3 to TRBJ2-7, with D perhaps matching TRBD2 (5 bases). Between the trimmed V and J ends, which lost 1 base and 6 bases, there was a span of 10 bases. The CDR3 runs 13 residues. The V gene's germline CDR1 is LGHNA and CDR2 YSLEER. The CDR3: CASSQGTLLEQYF. CDR3 in DNA: TGCGCCAGCAGCCAAGGGACTTTACTCGAGCAGTACTTC.

The chain employs TRBV10-2 and TRBJ2-2, with 10 bases aligning to TRBD2. Germline V gene data show CDR1 as WSHSY and CDR2 as SAAADI. The V gene end was trimmed by 5 bases and the J gene end by 2 bases; junction bases not matched to a gene: 8. This CDR3 region has 17 residues. The CDR3 sequence is CASSPPGLAYNTGELFF. The CDR3 DNA reads TGCGCCAGCAGTCCTCCGGGACTAGCGTACAACACCGGGGAGCTGTTTTTT.

The J gene is TRBJ2-2, the V gene TRBV11-3; 7 nucleotides line up with TRBD2. Per germline, CDR1 SGHNT and CDR2 YENEEA. V was pared by 5 bases and J by 2 bases, with 2 bases of the junction left unmatched. The CDR3 is made up of 14 amino acids. This CDR3 reads CASSPGGNTGELFF. As DNA, the CDR3 is TGTGCCAGCAGCCCGGGGGGTAACACCGGGGAGCTGTTTTTT.

The rearrangement uses TRBV5-6 and TRBJ2-3; 8 bases are a match to TRBD2. This CDR3 has 14 residues. Germline lookup yields CDR1 SGHDT and CDR2 YYEEEE. V lost 4 bases and J lost 1; bases outside the gene matches: 2. This CDR3 is CASSLSGGTDTQYF. As DNA, the CDR3 is TGTGCCAGCAGCCTTAGCGGGGGCACAGATACGCAGTATTTT.

The rearrangement joins TRBV19 to TRBJ2-3, with 8 bases that match TRBD2. Germline lookup yields CDR1 LNHDA and CDR2 SQIVND (reference sequence). The V and J ends lost 5 bases and 1 base, in that order; junction bases with no gene match: 5. CDR3 length: 15 residues. CDR3 loop: CASSVGAGGTDTQYF. CDR3 bases: TGTGCCAGTAGTGTGGGAGCGGGGGGCACAGATACGCAGTATTTT.

The chain is built from TRBV7-6 and TRBJ1-1; D is unresolved. Trimming shortened V by 6 bases and J by 0 bases, and 14 bases separated the two germline ends. This CDR3 has 15 amino acids. Germline V gives CDR1 SGHVS, CDR2 FNYEAQ. DNA of the CDR3: TGTGCCAGCAGTTCCATGAGAGGGATGAACACTGAAGCTTTCTTT. It encodes CASSSMRGMNTEAFF. Full variable domain (missing parts from reference TRBV7-6 and TRBJ1-1): GAGVSQSPRYKVTKRGQDVALRCDPISGHVSLYWYRQALGQGPEFLTYFNYEAQQDKSGLPNDRFSAERPEGSISTLTIQRTEQRDSAMYRCASSSMRGMNTEAFFGQGTRLTVV.

The chain couples TRBV5-4 to TRBJ1-2, with D possibly TRBD1 on 6 matching bases. Per germline, CDR1 SGHNT and CDR2 YYREEE (reference sequence). The CDR3 has 14 amino acids. V was cut by 6 bases and J by 2 bases, with 14 bases left in between. In nucleotides, the CDR3 is TGTGCCAGCACCGAGACACAGGGAAACTATGGCTACACCTTC. Its translation: CASTETQGNYGYTF. Based on the CDR3 plus reference TRBV5-4 and TRBJ1-2, the full variable domain is ETGVTQSPTHLIKTRGQQVTLRCSSQSGHNTVSWYQQALGQGPQFIFQYYREEENGRGNFPPRFSGLQFPNYSSELNVNALELDDSALYLCASTETQGNYGYTFGSGTRLTVV.

This clone turned up a few times. J is TRBJ1-5 and V is TRBV2; D possibly corresponds to TRBD1 (5 bases). The CDR3 is 17 amino acids. Germline V gives CDR1 SNHLY, CDR2 FYNNEI. V lost 3 bases and J lost 2, with 17 bases in between. CDR3 nucleotides: TGTGCCAGCAGTGACCTGGACATCCTTCAGGGCAATCAGCCCCAGCATTTT. This sequence encodes CASSDLDILQGNQPQHF.

The rearrangement links TRBV2 to TRBJ2-2; perhaps TRBD2 as D (6 bases). In germline, CDR1 is SNHLY, CDR2 FYNNEI. V lost 6 bases, J lost 6 bases, and 11 bases lay in between. The CDR3 covers 13 residues. The CDR3 DNA is TGTGCCAGCAGGGAGGGAGTAGCCGGGGAGCTGTTTTTT. Translation: CASREGVAGELFF.

This clone was counted a few times. J is TRBJ2-7 and V is TRBV6-5; 8 bases fit TRBD2. The CDR3 extends over 15 amino acids. In germline, CDR1 is MNHEY, CDR2 SVGAGI. Trimming took 7 bases from V and 2 from J; bases not matched to a gene: 10. In nucleotides, the CDR3 is TGTGCCAGCACGGGCCTCGGGGGGGCACCCTACGAGCAGTACTTC. It specifies CASTGLGGAPYEQYF.

Only a few counts were recorded for this clone. V is TRBV7-9 and J is TRBJ2-1, with 8 bases that match TRBD2. The CDR3 is made up of 16 amino acids. Germline V gives CDR1 SEHNR, CDR2 FQNEAQ (reference sequence). The V and J ends lost 5 bases and 0 bases, in that order; junction bases with no gene match: 6. CDR3 residues: CASSTARGGSYNEQFF. The CDR3 nucleotides are TGTGCCAGCAGCACGGCACGGGGGGGCTCCTACAATGAGCAGTTCTTC.

This chain uses TRBV5-1 with TRBJ1-6; D possibly corresponds to TRBD1 (5 bases). CDR1 and CDR2 from the germline V gene are SGHRS and YFSETQ. V lost 0 bases to trimming and J lost 7 bases, with 8 bases between them. The CDR3 runs to 14 residues. The CDR3 region has the DNA TGCGCCAGCAGCTTGGCAGGGTACAATTCACCCCTCCACTTT. Its translation: CASSLAGYNSPLHF.

The CDR3 here is CASSRPPSGGAGTQYF. The CDR3 nucleotides are TGTGCCAGCAGTCGGCCCCCTAGCGGGGGGGCGGGTACGCAGTATTTT. V and J are TRBV5-4 and TRBJ2-3, with 12 bases that match TRBD2. Germline CDR1 is SGHNT and CDR2 is YYREEE (reference sequence). V was pared by 5 bases and J by 8 bases, with 12 bases of the junction left unmatched. The CDR3 has 16 residues.

The chain employs TRBV6-5 and TRBJ2-4; D is perhaps TRBD2 (5 bases). Germline-derived CDR1 and CDR2 are MNHEY and SVGAGI. The CDR3 is made up of 15 amino acids. The V end lost 6 bases, the J end lost 0 bases, and 12 bases lay between the germline ends. The CDR3 nucleotides read TGTGCCAGCAGGCCCGGGGTGCTAGCCAAAAACATTCAGTACTTC. This encodes CASRPGVLAKNIQYF.

The chain carries TRBV4-1 and TRBJ2-3, with 10 bases lining up with TRBD1. Unmatched junction bases numbered 6, after V lost 6 bases and J lost 0 bases. Per the germline V gene, CDR1 is MGHRA and CDR2 is YSYEKL. This CDR3 is 16 amino acids long. The CDR3 region is CASRDRGTTSTDTQYF. The DNA for the CDR3 is TGCGCCAGCAGGGACAGGGGGACAACTAGCACAGATACGCAGTATTTT.

This clone was found a few times. The chain is built from TRBV6-5 and TRBJ2-7; D is ambiguous. Germline CDR1 and CDR2: MNHEY and SVGAGI. The CDR3 extends over 12 amino acids. Trimming shortened V by 8 bases and J by 0 bases, and 8 bases separated the two germline ends. The CDR3 DNA sequence: TGTGCCAGCGGCACAGACTCCTACGAGCAGTACTTC. Amino acid sequence: CASGTDSYEQYF.